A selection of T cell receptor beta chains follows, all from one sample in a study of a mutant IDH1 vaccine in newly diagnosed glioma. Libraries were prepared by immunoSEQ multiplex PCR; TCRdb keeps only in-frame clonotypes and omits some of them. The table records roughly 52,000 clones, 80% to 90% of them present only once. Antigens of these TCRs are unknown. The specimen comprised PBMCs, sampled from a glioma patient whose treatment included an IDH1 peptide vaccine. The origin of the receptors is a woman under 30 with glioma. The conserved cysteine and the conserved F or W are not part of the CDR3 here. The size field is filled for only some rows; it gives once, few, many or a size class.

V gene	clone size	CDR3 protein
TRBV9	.	ASSAKDYSNQPQH
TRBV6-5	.	ASGASLAYEQY
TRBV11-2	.	ASSIPGRKGDEQY
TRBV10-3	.	ANSEASGGEQF
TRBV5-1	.	ASSFLGSPDWSRTYEQY
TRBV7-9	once	ASSQRTPPEQF
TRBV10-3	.	AISGTDNEQY
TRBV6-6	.	ASTLLGAVAHYGYT
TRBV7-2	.	ASSLQGELYGYT
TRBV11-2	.	ASSQGEYNEQF
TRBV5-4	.	ASSFAGGVWNEQF
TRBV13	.	ASSLRVPGLETQY
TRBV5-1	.	ASSLGKNIQY
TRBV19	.	ASSIQPPGQYYEQY
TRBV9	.	ASKGGARNTIY
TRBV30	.	AWMGQGGQPQH
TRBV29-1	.	SVAGTGANQPQH
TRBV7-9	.	ASSHHRAPYEQY
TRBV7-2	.	ASSPNSRTGYEKLF
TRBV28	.	AITDSGPDTQY
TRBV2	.	ASTDPAPDTQY
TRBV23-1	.	ASSRGEEGVGSYEQY
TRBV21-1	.	ASSKFIYDRVNVPNQPQH
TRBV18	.	ASSPSRTQITGELF
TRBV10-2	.	ASSPGLRIPEAF
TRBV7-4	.	ASSLAAGGTQH
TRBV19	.	ASSANPRQGRNYGYT
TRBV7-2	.	ASSSPGSSYNSPLH
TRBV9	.	ASSPQGGYGYT
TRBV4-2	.	ASSQATYYGYT
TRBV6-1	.	ASSDLAGGYNEQF
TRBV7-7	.	ASSLSAGQPQH
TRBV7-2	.	ASNRGGGSYNEQF
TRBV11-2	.	ASSLGGLAYEQY
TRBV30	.	AWSMREKGETQY
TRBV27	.	ASSTGQGIVNT
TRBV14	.	ASSQDMTGQIF
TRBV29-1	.	SVPGITGANVLT
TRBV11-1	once	ASSPPEGAKTEAF
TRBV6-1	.	ASSERGRERQF
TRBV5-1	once	ASSLWGGSAEAF
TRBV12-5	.	ASGLSLDNPADTEAF
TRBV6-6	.	ASEGGYEQY
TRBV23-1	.	ASRTRQENSPLH
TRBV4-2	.	ASSSTGRDGYT
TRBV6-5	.	ASRKQGYTEAF
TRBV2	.	ASKGEGSGNTIY
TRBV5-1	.	ASSGLAGGFTDTQY
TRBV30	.	AWSRTSGWEY
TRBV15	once	ATSGDGPLQGMGETQY
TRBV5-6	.	ASSFAGVEAF
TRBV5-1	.	ASSLRGQGGANVLT
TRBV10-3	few	AISESAVLDQPQH